These 7 T cell receptor beta chains were sequenced from one sample in a study of blood T cell repertoires in COVID-19. Assay used: immunoSEQ multiplex PCR; TCRdb lists only in-frame clones, some missing. The top ten clones hold roughly 15% of a sample with some 250,000 clones, over 75% of them seen once. The sample was PBMCs or T cells enriched from blood (not recorded which). All receptors come from a man aged 18 to 29 who had recovered from COVID-19.

This chain joins TRBV6-5 and TRBJ1-4; D call uncertain. The V and J ends lost 5 bases and 8 bases respectively, with 18 bases between them. The CDR3 spans 15 residues. Germline V gene lookup returns CDR1 MNHEY and CDR2 SVGAGI. CDR3 sequence: CASSPNIGVLEKLFF. CDR3 in DNA: TGTGCCAGCAGTCCGAATATTGGAGTTTTGGAAAAACTGTTTTTT.

The chain joins TRBV5-1 to TRBJ2-1; 16 bases line up with TRBD2. The CDR3 consists of 17 residues. CDR1 is SGHRS and CDR2 is YFSETQ in the germline V gene. The J segment lost 6 bases and the V segment lost 0 bases, leaving 3 bases of the junction unmatched. The CDR3 DNA is TGCGCCAGCAGCTTGGTGGGACTAGCGGGAGGGCCCAATGAGCAGTTCTTC. Its protein product is CASSLVGLAGGPNEQFF.

The chain combines TRBV5-1 with TRBJ2-3; TRBD2 aligns across 9 bases. There are 15 residues in the CDR3. CDR1 and CDR2 from the germline V gene are SGHRS and YFSETQ. The V segment lost 2 bases and the J segment 4 bases; nucleotides outside the gene matches: 5. CDR3 nucleotides: TGCGCCAGCAGCTTTAGCGGGAGTTCGGCAGATACGCAGTATTTT. It codes for CASSFSGSSADTQYF.

Only one count was recorded for this clone. This chain connects TRBV19 to TRBJ2-3, with D perhaps TRBD2 (6 bases). Germline loops: CDR1 LNHDA, CDR2 SQIVND (reference sequence). The V end was cut by 5 bases, the J end by 4 bases, with 10 bases between. This CDR3 region has 13 residues. CDR3 amino acids: CASSASVADTQYF. The CDR3 nucleotides are TGTGCCAGTAGTGCTAGCGTGGCAGATACGCAGTATTTT.

CDR3 residues: CASSQGGGQWLGYTF. The CDR3 DNA sequence: TGTGCCAGCAGCCAAGGAGGAGGACAGTGGCTTGGCTACACCTTC. This chain links TRBV3-1 (or the pseudogene TRBV3-2) with TRBJ1-2; tentative D call: TRBD1 (6 bases). The germline V and J ends were trimmed by 1 base and 7 bases, with 16 bases remaining between them. CDR1 and CDR2 from the germline V gene are LGHDT and YNNKEL (reference sequence). CDR3 length equals 15 residues.

As for this clone: Germline is not matched at one junction end, which may reflect a read error. In DNA form, the CDR3 reads TGTGCCAGCAGCTCCCGATCGGGACTAGTGTTCTTC. Encoded protein: CASSSRSGLVFF. The chain recombines TRBV7-9 with TRBJ2-7; 8 bases align to TRBD2. This CDR3 comprises 12 residues. Germline lookup yields CDR1 SEHNR and CDR2 FQNEAQ (reference sequence). Supplemented by reference TRBV7-9 and TRBJ2-7, the full variable domain reads DTGVSQNPRHKITKRGQNVTFRCDPISEHNRLYWYRQTLGQGPEFLTYFQNEAQLEKSRLLSDRFSAERPKGSFSTLEIQRTEQGDSAMYLCASSSRSGLVFFGPGTRLTVT.

CDR3 nucleotides: TGTGCCAGCAGCTCCACCTCTGGCGGGAGTAGGAATGAGCAGTTCTTC. Its protein product is CASSSTSGGSRNEQFF. This rearrangement joins TRBV11-3 to TRBJ2-1, with 7 bases matching TRBD2. Germline V CDR1 and CDR2: SGHNT, YENEEA. The trim removed 4 bases at V and 7 bases at J, leaving 13 bases unmatched. There are 16 residues in the CDR3.